Listed here is a single T cell receptor beta chain. Its matching antigen is unknown. The data were obtained in a study of CD8+ T cells in alopecia areata. The overall study: Treated individuals took tofacitinib by mouth, 5 to 10 mg twice daily. People stayed on tofacitinib for 6 to 18 months, then stopped the drug for 6 months.

RNA, once extracted, was reverse transcribed into cDNA for use as the sequencing template. TCRdb's copy holds only in-frame clones and misses some; the assay was immunoSEQ multiplex PCR. This table holds about 190,000 clones, 64% found once. The sample's treatment: oral pan-JAK inhibitor, 5-10 mg twice daily. Sampling of alopecia areata patients yielded lesional scalp punch biopsies as well as peripheral blood. The CDR3 has 11 residues. CDR1 and CDR2 (germline): SQVTM, ANQGSEA. V was pared by 1 base and J by 5 bases, with 5 bases between. Whole-study results and caveats: Affected scalp, especially in alopecia totalis/universalis, had a higher clonality than normal scalp did.

The clonotype was recovered from a human donor with alopecia areata. This material consisted of CD4+ T cells sorted from blood, taken at week 4, from a patient treated with tofacitinib. The chain couples TRBV29-1 to TRBJ1-2; D is unresolved. The CDR3 region has the DNA TGCAGCGTTGAAGTCGGGTATGGCTACACCTTC. As protein: CSVEVGYGYTF.